One and the same sample provided the 11 T cell receptor beta chains below, sequenced in a study of beta chain features in type 1 diabetes. cDNA synthesis used the whole RNA isolate, giving expressed TCRB sequences. Produced via immunoSEQ multiplex PCR; TCRdb's table is partial and in-frame only. In the table there are a few hundred thousand clones, roughly an eighth of which are singletons. Sample: naive CD4+ T cells from blood. These receptor sequences come from a man aged 18 to 29 in good health.

CDR3 sequence: CASSLAGANVLTF. The CDR3 nucleotides read TGTGCCAGCAGTTTGGCAGGGGCCAACGTCCTGACTTTC. This chain connects TRBV2 to TRBJ2-6; D unresolved. Between the trimmed V and J ends, which lost 5 bases and 4 bases, there was a span of 6 bases. The CDR3 covers 13 residues. In germline, CDR1 is SNHLY, CDR2 FYNNEI.

This clone occurred a few times. The chain has TRBV11-1 and TRBJ2-7; TRBD2 matches 12 bases. The trim removed 6 bases at V and 4 bases at J, leaving 10 bases unmatched. CDR3 size: 16 residues. The germline V gene encodes CDR1 SGHAT and CDR2 FQDESV (reference sequence). CDR3 coding DNA: TGTGCCAGCAGTTCAGGAAGACTAGCGGGAGAGTACGAGCAGTACTTC. Its protein is CASSSGRLAGEYEQYF.

The chain carries TRBV6-4 and TRBJ2-5, with 7 bases fitting TRBD1. Germline V CDR1 and CDR2: MRHNA, SNTAGT. V dropped 11 bases and J dropped 2; count of bases not matched to a gene: 8. This CDR3 has 13 residues. The CDR3, as DNA: TGTGCCGTTTCCGGGACAGAACAAGAGACCCAGTACTTC. Translation: CAVSGTEQETQYF.

Only a few counts were recorded for this clone. V gene TRBV28 combines with J gene TRBJ1-2, with 7 bases identical to TRBD1. CDR1 and CDR2 (germline): MDHEN, SYDVKM. The V segment lost 5 bases and the J segment 3 bases; nucleotides outside the gene matches: 9. The CDR3 totals 15 residues. CDR3 bases: TGTGCCAGCAGTCCTACAGGGGCGGAGGACTATGGCTACACCTTC. Its protein product is CASSPTGAEDYGYTF.

This clone was seen a handful of times. The gene calls are TRBV7-2 and TRBJ2-5; 14 nucleotides line up with TRBD2. This CDR3 region has 17 residues. Germline values: CDR1 SGHTA, CDR2 FQGNSA. The junction had 6 bases not matched to a gene; V was cut back by 1 base and J by 5 bases. The CDR3 DNA reads TGTGCCAGCAGCTTAGGACGGACTAGCGGGAGGCCTGAGACCCAGTACTTC. It codes for CASSLGRTSGRPETQYF.

This clone was detected a few times. The genes are TRBV4-2 and TRBJ2-3, with D perhaps TRBD2 (6 bases). Germline assignment: CDR1 LGHNA and CDR2 YNFKEQ. With 6 bases removed from V and 6 bases from J, the gap between germline ends came to 10 bases. The CDR3 is made up of 12 amino acids. CDR3 sequence reads: CASSNRGDTQYF. The CDR3 DNA is TGTGCCAGCAGTAACCGGGGGGATACGCAGTATTTT.

V is TRBV25-1 and J is TRBJ2-3; 8 bases match TRBD1. Germline values: CDR1 MGHDK, CDR2 SYGVNS. The V and J ends lost 4 bases and 6 bases, in that order; junction bases with no gene match: 6. CDR3 length: 14 residues. The CDR3: CASSAGQGRDTQYF. CDR3 DNA: TGTGCCAGCAGTGCCGGACAGGGTAGGGATACGCAGTATTTT.

This clone was observed a few times. The chain couples TRBV29-1 to TRBJ2-7, with 10 bases matching TRBD1. Germline loops: CDR1 SQVTM, CDR2 ANQGSEA. The V segment lost 6 bases and the J segment 6 bases; nucleotides outside the gene matches: 5. There are 12 residues in the CDR3. The CDR3 bases are TGCAGCGTCTCGGGACAGGGGTCCGAGCAGTACTTC. This codes for CSVSGQGSEQYF.

On this clone itself: This sample also contains other DNA sequences that code for the same CDR3. V is TRBV11-2 and J is TRBJ2-7; D remains unclear. Germline V gives CDR1 SGHAT, CDR2 FQNNGV. V was trimmed by 1 base and J by 1 base, leaving 8 bases between them. This CDR3 contains 14 residues. The CDR3 loop reads CASSLVAGSYEQYF. CDR3 nucleotide sequence: TGTGCCAGCAGCTTAGTGGCAGGTTCCTACGAGCAGTACTTC.

V usage is TRBV7-9 and J usage is TRBJ2-7, with TRBD1 matching over 8 bases. Trimming removed 0 bases from V and 4 bases from J; junction bases left unmatched: 5. This CDR3 region has 15 residues. CDR1 is SEHNR, CDR2 FQNEAQ, per germline (reference sequence). CDR3 DNA sequence: TGTGCCAGCAGCTTAGCGCGGGACAGGAAATACGAGCAGTACTTC. As protein: CASSLARDRKYEQYF.

This sequence joins TRBV2 and TRBJ1-5; 11 bases are a match to TRBD1. The CDR3 is 15 residues long. V was pared by 4 bases and J by 2 bases, with 1 base of the junction left unmatched. Per germline, CDR1 SNHLY and CDR2 FYNNEI. CDR3 protein: CASSGTGGGNQPQHF. CDR3 in DNA: TGTGCCAGCAGTGGGACAGGGGGCGGCAATCAGCCCCAGCATTTT.